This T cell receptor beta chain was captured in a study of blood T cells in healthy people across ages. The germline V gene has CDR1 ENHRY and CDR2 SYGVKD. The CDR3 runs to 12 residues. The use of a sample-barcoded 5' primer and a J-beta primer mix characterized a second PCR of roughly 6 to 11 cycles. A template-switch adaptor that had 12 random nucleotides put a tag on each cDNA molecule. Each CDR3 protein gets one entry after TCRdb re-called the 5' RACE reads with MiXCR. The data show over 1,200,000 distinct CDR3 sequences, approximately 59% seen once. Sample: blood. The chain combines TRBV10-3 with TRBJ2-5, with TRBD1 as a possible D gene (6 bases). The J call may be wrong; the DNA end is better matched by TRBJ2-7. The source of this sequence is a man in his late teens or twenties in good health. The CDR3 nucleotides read TGTGCCATCAGTAGACAGGACTACGAGCAGTACTTC. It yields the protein CAISRQDYEQYF.